Here is one T cell receptor (beta chain) with its context. The table lists this clone with a count of one. Its target antigen remains unknown. It has no much larger one-base neighbor in the sample; base qualities were not kept. The data were taken from a study of blood T cell repertoires in COVID-19 (dated by TCRdb to the early 2020s). Some background on the complete study: Samples from collaborators originated in the United States, Italy and Spain and spanned both the acute and convalescent phases of COVID-19. The material from the prospective study consisted of cDNA or gDNA derived from T cells, B-cell-depleted T cells, or PBMCs. Subjects who had been exposed to COVID-19, were actively infected with it, or had recovered from it provided the deeply sampled blood TCRbeta repertoires that made up the dataset. The repertoires were released in a freely available public database meant as a resource for research on the immune response to SARS-CoV-2. Samples came from the ongoing ImmuneRACE study (first 160 participants) plus 1,254 subjects from 6 global collaborators. The sample metadata nearly always contained a de-identified subject ID, COVID-19 status, age in years and sex. Where available, HLA class I and class II types were obtained from metadata supplied by the sample provider rather than from assay-based typing. Overall study outcomes, separate from this receptor: The quantity of clinical and demographic metadata differed by source and by participant and was supplied without curation.

At one collaborating source in Seattle, patients were enrolled during active infection and were followed longitudinally through the course of disease. Whole blood was collected in K2EDTA tubes by collaborating institutions according to the institutions' own protocols. Collaborator samples were shipped for TCRbeta analysis as frozen whole blood, isolated PBMCs, or DNA extracted from either sample type. The germline V gene (reference sequence) provides CDR1 SGHKS and CDR2 YYEKEE. Reading from cysteine to phenylalanine, the CDR3 counts 15 amino acids. Just the 45-base CDR3 DNA is kept, in frame starting at base 1. V loses 6 bases at its end and J loses 1 base; junction bases beyond the gene matches: 3. TCRbeta CDR3 regions were amplified from genomic DNA by means of the immunoSEQ Assay, a bias-controlled multiplex PCR. As for the original processing: Nucleated cell counts per sample were estimated from amplification of reference gene primers within the assay. To quantify the absolute abundance of each unique TCRbeta CDR3 rearrangement, sequence reads were collapsed and filtered. For each sample, productive Simpson clonality was calculated by taking the square root of Simpson's diversity index across productive rearrangements. This immuneACCESS table, as held by TCRdb, lists in-frame sequences with V and J called but not all clones. Of the missing ones, under half trace to an unresolved V gene in checked studies; the others have no known cause. That table furnishes V, J and clone size, whereas the DNA furnished D and trimming. The sample yields around 60,000 clones; approximately 80% were counted once. The top ten clones comprise about 10% of the sample.

The origin of this receptor is a man aged 50 or older with COVID-19, enrolled during active disease. The V gene is TRBV5-5 and the J gene is TRBJ2-1; 11 nucleotides in the junction match TRBD2. The material sequenced was peripheral blood. For the CDR3, the sequence is CASTRTSGSYNEQFF. In nucleotide form, the sequence is TGTGCCAGCACCAGGACTAGCGGGTCCTACAATGAGCAGTTCTTC.